A single sample gave rise to the 18 T cell receptor beta chains below, sequenced in a study of blood T cell repertoires in COVID-19. Sequencing used immunoSEQ multiplex PCR; TCRdb keeps in-frame clones, though not all of them. The sample includes roughly 100,000 clones, about 89% of them seen just once. The source material was peripheral blood. The receptors come from a woman between 70 and 85 years old with acute or convalescent COVID-19.

CDR3 in amino acids: CASSYPGDEQFF. CDR3 in DNA: TGCGCCAGCAGCTACCCCGGAGATGAGCAGTTCTTC. V usage is TRBV5-1 and J usage is TRBJ2-1; D remains ambiguous. This CDR3 is built from 12 residues. V was shortened by 3 bases and J by 8 bases, with 9 bases between the two germline ends. Germline lookup yields CDR1 SGHRS and CDR2 YFSETQ.

The rearrangement joins TRBV6-1 to TRBJ1-4, with D tentatively TRBD1 (5 bases). V was cut by 2 bases and J by 5 bases, with 18 bases left in between. The CDR3 is made up of 17 amino acids. Germline CDR1 and CDR2: MNHNS and SASEGT. In nucleotides, the CDR3 is TGTGCCAGCAGTGAAAGACCCGGTCAAGGGGCGAATGAAAAACTGTTTTTT. As protein: CASSERPGQGANEKLFF.

This clone was counted only a few times. The genes are TRBV18 and TRBJ1-5, with TRBD1 matching over 9 bases. V trimming: 5 bases; J trimming: 6 bases; junction bases outside the gene matches: 8. Germline V gives CDR1 KGHSH, CDR2 LQKENI. The CDR3 has 15 amino acids. The CDR3 here is CASSEGTGIFQPQHF. In DNA form, the CDR3 reads TGTGCCAGCTCAGAAGGGACAGGGATTTTTCAGCCCCAGCATTTT.

The chain couples TRBV27 to TRBJ2-1, with a weak D call TRBD1 (6 bases). The CDR3 length is 17 residues. Germline assignment: CDR1 MNHEY and CDR2 SMNVEV (reference sequence). V was pared by 3 bases and J by 4 bases, with 19 bases between. Written as DNA, the CDR3 is TGTGCCAGCAGTTTTGACGTCAGGGCAGGGACATACAATGAGCAGTTCTTC. Protein product: CASSFDVRAGTYNEQFF.

This chain uses TRBV28 with TRBJ1-4; 7 bases fit TRBD1. With 10 bases clipped from V and 11 bases from J, the junction kept 16 bases outside the gene matches. The CDR3 is 14 amino acids. Germline V gene sequence: CDR1 MDHEN, CDR2 SYDVKM. The CDR3 DNA reads TGTGCCATCCAATCCCGGACAGGCAATGGCAAACTGTTTTTT. It specifies CAIQSRTGNGKLFF.

This clone was found once. V is TRBV18 and J is TRBJ1-1; TRBD1 might be the D (5 bases). From germline, CDR1 is KGHSH and CDR2 LQKENI. V lost 4 bases to trimming and J lost 2 bases, with 8 bases between them. This CDR3 comprises 13 residues. The DNA of the CDR3 is TGTGCCAGCTCACTTGACAGCAACACTGAAGCTTTCTTT. Protein sequence: CASSLDSNTEAFF.

The rearrangement uses TRBV14 and TRBJ2-3; D might be TRBD2 (6 bases). CDR1 and CDR2 (germline): SGHDN, FVKESK. V dropped 1 base and J dropped 2 bases, with 10 bases sitting between them. CDR3 length: 15 residues. The CDR3: CASSQVWGVTDTQYF. CDR3 nucleotide sequence: TGTGCCAGCAGCCAAGTCTGGGGGGTCACAGATACGCAGTATTTT.

This clone was seen just once. V is TRBV19 and J is TRBJ1-5; TRBD1 matches at 8 bases. V trimming: 3 bases; J trimming: 1 base; junction bases outside the gene matches: 5. The CDR3 contains 16 residues. CDR1 is LNHDA, CDR2 SQIVND, per germline (reference sequence). The DNA of the CDR3 is TGTGCCAGTAGTATCCGGACAGGGATAAGCAATCAGCCCCAGCATTTT. Translation gives CASSIRTGISNQPQHF.

The rearrangement links TRBV12-5 to TRBJ1-5; 8 nucleotides agree with TRBD1. CDR1 is LGHNT, CDR2 FRNRAP, per germline. CDR3 length: 15 residues. J lost 8 bases, V lost 6 bases, and 12 bases had no gene match. The CDR3 is CASGYGQGPREPQHF. In DNA, the CDR3 is TGTGCTAGTGGATACGGACAGGGCCCCAGGGAGCCCCAGCATTTT.

The V and J genes are TRBV4-1 and TRBJ1-3; TRBD1 agrees at 9 bases. The V segment lost 5 bases and the J segment 4 bases; nucleotides outside the gene matches: 6. Germline V gene lookup returns CDR1 MGHRA and CDR2 YSYEKL. The CDR3 length is 15 residues. CDR3 sequence: CASSEGQGLGNTIYF. The CDR3 coding sequence is TGCGCCAGCAGCGAGGGACAGGGATTAGGAAACACCATATATTTT.

The rearrangement joins TRBV24-1 to TRBJ2-3; 10 nucleotides agree with TRBD2. CDR1 KGHDR and CDR2 SFDVKD come from the germline V gene. With 0 bases clipped from V and 5 bases from J, the junction kept 7 bases outside the gene matches. This CDR3 comprises 17 residues. CDR3 coding DNA: TGTGCCACCAGTGATTTGCAGCGGGGGGGCCGGGGAGATACGCAGTATTTT. Translation gives CATSDLQRGGRGDTQYF.

This clone has just one count. This chain uses TRBV11-2 with TRBJ2-7, with 7 bases aligning to TRBD2. The CDR3 contains 15 residues. Germline CDR1 SGHAT, CDR2 FQNNGV. Losses at the gene ends were 5 bases for V and 6 bases for J; bases not matched to a gene: 13. This CDR3 is CASSPTGGGPFEQYF. The DNA of the CDR3 is TGTGCCAGCAGCCCTACCGGGGGAGGGCCTTTCGAGCAGTACTTC. The full variable domain, in which reference TRBV11-2 and TRBJ2-7 provide the parts outside the CDR3, is EAGVAQSPRYKIIEKRQSVAFWCNPISGHATLYWYQQILGQGPKLLIQFQNNGVVDDSQLPKDRFSAERLKGVDSTLKIQPAKLEDSAVYLCASSPTGGGPFEQYFGPGTRLTVT.

This chain joins TRBV5-1 and TRBJ1-1; possible D gene TRBD1, 6 bases. Germline values: CDR1 SGHRS, CDR2 YFSETQ. V lost 0 bases to trimming and J lost 6 bases, with 15 bases between them. The CDR3 has 15 amino acids. The CDR3 is CASSLVGPGGPEAFF. Written as DNA, the CDR3 is TGCGCCAGCAGCTTGGTGGGCCCGGGGGGCCCTGAAGCTTTCTTT.

The chain employs TRBV5-1 and TRBJ1-2; TRBD1 is a possible D gene (6 bases). CDR1 is SGHRS and CDR2 is YFSETQ in the germline V gene. Trimming shortened V by 4 bases and J by 4 bases, and 11 bases separated the two germline ends. This CDR3 contains 13 residues. CDR3 loop: CASSPTGPYGYTF. CDR3 DNA: TGCGCCAGCAGCCCGACAGGACCCTATGGCTACACCTTC.

Only a few counts were recorded for this clone. CDR3 bases: TGTGCCAGCAGTTTACCGACAGGCTTTGAAGCTTTCTTT. Translating it yields CASSLPTGFEAFF. J is TRBJ1-1 and V is TRBV28; D is possibly TRBD1 (6 bases). Looked up from germline, CDR1 is MDHEN and CDR2 is SYDVKM. This CDR3 is 13 amino acids long. Trimming took 2 bases from V and 7 from J, leaving 11 bases between them.

The rearrangement links TRBV5-4 to TRBJ2-7; no reliable D call. Germline CDR1 and CDR2: SGHNT and YYREEE (reference sequence). Trimming took off 1 base at V and 7 bases at J, with 9 bases between the two ends. The CDR3 has 12 amino acids. CDR3 protein: CASSLPPGEQYV. The CDR3 coding sequence is TGTGCCAGCAGCTTGCCCCCCGGGGAGCAGTACGTC.

This clone has a handful of counts. The chain has TRBV27 and TRBJ2-1; D perhaps matches TRBD1 (6 bases). Germline V gene data show CDR1 as MNHEY and CDR2 as SMNVEV (reference sequence). This CDR3 is 13 amino acids long. Trimming cost V 6 bases and J 6 bases, with 12 bases left between them. The CDR3 protein is CASRRTGTNEQFF. In DNA, the CDR3 is TGTGCCAGCAGGCGTACAGGGACCAATGAGCAGTTCTTC.

The chain has TRBV5-5 and TRBJ1-1; the match to TRBD1 covers 8 bases. Losses at the gene ends were 2 bases for V and 10 bases for J; bases not matched to a gene: 16. From germline, CDR1 is SGHKS and CDR2 YYEKEE (reference sequence). The CDR3 is 16 residues long. The CDR3 sequence is CASSLIPQGGGLGAFF. The CDR3 DNA reads as TGTGCCAGCAGCTTAATTCCACAGGGGGGAGGCTTGGGAGCTTTCTTT.